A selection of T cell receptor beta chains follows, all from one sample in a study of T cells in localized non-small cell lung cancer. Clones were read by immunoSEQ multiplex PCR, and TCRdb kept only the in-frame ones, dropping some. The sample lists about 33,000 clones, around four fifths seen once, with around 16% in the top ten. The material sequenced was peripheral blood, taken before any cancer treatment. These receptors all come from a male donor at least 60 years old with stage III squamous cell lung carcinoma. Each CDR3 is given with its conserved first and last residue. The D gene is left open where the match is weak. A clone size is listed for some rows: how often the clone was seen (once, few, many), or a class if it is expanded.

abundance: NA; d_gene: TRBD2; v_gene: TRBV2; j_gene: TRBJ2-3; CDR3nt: TGTGCCAGCAAAGGACTAGCGGGGGGAACAGATACGCAGTATTTT; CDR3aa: CASKGLAGGTDTQYF
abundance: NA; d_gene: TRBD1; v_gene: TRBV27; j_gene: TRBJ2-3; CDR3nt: TGTGCCAGCAGATCCGCCGGGACAGGCACAGATACGCAGTATTTT; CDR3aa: CASRSAGTGTDTQYF
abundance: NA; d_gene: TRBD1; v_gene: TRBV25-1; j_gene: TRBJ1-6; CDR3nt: TGTGCCAGCGGGGGTGACAGGGGCGGTTCACCCCTCCACTTT; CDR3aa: CASGGDRGGSPLHF
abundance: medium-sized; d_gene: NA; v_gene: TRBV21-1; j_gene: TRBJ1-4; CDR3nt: TGTGCCGCGGGAGGGGGAAAACCAACTAATGAAAAACTGTTTTTT; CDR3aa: CAAGGGKPTNEKLFF
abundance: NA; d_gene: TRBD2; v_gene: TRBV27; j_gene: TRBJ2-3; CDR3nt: TGTGCCAGCAGTTCCCCACTAGCGGGAGGGCCAGATACGCAGTATTTT; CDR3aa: CASSSPLAGGPDTQYF
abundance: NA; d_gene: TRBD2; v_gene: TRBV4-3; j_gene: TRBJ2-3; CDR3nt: TGCGCCAGCAGCCAAGCTCTAGCGGGAGGTACAGATACGCAGTATTTT; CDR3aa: CASSQALAGGTDTQYF
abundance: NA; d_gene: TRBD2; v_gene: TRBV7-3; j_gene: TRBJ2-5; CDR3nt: TGTGCCAGCAGCCAGACGTCCGTAGGTCTAGCGGGAGGGGGCCAAGAGACCCAGTACTTC; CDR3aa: CASSQTSVGLAGGGQETQYF
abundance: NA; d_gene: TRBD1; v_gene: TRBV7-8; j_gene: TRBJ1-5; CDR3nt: TGTGCCAGCAGCTCTACAGGGGTACAGAGCAATCAGCCCCAGCATTTT; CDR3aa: CASSSTGVQSNQPQHF
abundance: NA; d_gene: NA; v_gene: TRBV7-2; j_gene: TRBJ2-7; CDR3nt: TGTGCCAGCAGCTTAGGAGATGCCTACGAGCAGTACTTC; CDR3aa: CASSLGDAYEQYF
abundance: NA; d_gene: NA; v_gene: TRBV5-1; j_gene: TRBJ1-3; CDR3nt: TGCGCCAGCAGCTTGAGGGGGGTCGACTCTGGAAACACCATATATTTT; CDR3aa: CASSLRGVDSGNTIYF
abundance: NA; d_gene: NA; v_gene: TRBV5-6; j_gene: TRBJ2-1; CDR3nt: TGTGCCAGCAGCTTGGAACAGGGACCCAATGAGCAGTTCTTC; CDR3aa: CASSLEQGPNEQFF
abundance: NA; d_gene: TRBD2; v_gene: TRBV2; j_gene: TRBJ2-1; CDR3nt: TGTGCCAGCAGTCTCCCGGGGGGGGGCTTGAATGAGCAGTTCTTC; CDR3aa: CASSLPGGGLNEQFF
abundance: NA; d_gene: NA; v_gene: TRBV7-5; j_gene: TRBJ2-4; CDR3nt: TGTGTCAGAAGCTTAGCCCATGAAAACATTCAGTACTTC; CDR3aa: CVRSLAHENIQYF
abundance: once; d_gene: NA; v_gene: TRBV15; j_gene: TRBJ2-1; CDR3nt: TGTGCCACCAGCAGGAGGGGCTCGGGCTCCTACAATGAGCAGTTCTTC; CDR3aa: CATSRRGSGSYNEQFF
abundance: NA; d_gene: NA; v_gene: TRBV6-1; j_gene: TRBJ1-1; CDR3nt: TGTGCCACCGACGGGGGATCGAACACTGAAGCTTTCTTT; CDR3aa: CATDGGSNTEAFF
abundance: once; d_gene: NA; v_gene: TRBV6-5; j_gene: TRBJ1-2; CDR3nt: TGTGCCAGCAGTTATGGTCCAGATGGCTACACCTTC; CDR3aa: CASSYGPDGYTF
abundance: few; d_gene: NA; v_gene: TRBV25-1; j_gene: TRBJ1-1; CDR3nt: TGTGCCAGCAGTGAAGGGGAAGCTTTCTTT; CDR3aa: CASSEGEAFF
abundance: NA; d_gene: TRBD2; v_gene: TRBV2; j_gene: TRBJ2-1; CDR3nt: TGTGCCAGCAGTGAACAAATCACGGGAGCGGGGAAGAATGAGCAGTTCTTC; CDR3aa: CASSEQITGAGKNEQFF
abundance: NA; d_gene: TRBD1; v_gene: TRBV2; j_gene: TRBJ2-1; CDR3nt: TGTGCCAGCAGGGGGGACAGCTACAATGAGCAGTTCTTC; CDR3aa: CASRGDSYNEQFF
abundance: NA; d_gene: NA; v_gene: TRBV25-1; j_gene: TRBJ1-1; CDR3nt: TGTGCCAGCAGTGACCCGGGACACCCGAACACTGAAGCTTTCTTT; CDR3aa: CASSDPGHPNTEAFF
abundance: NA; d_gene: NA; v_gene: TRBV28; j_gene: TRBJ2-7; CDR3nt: TGTGCCAGCAGTTTAGGGGGGAGGATATACGAGCAGTACTTC; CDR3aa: CASSLGGRIYEQYF
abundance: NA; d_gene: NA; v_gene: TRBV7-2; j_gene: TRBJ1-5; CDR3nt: TGTGCCAGCAGCTTATCAGAGGGGAAGGGGCCCCAGCATTTT; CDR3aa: CASSLSEGKGPQHF
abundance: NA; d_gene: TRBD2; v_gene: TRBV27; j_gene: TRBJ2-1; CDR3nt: TGTGCCAGCAGGGGACTAGCGGTATACAATGAGCAGTTCTTC; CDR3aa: CASRGLAVYNEQFF
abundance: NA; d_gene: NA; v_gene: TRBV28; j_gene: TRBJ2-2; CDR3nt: TGTGCCAGCAGTTTAAGTAGTTCAGGGAAAACCGGGGAGCTGTTTTTT; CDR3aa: CASSLSSSGKTGELFF
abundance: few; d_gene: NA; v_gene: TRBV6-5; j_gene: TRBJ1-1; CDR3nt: TGTGCCAGCAGTTTTCGAGGGAACACTGAAGCTTTCTTT; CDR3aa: CASSFRGNTEAFF
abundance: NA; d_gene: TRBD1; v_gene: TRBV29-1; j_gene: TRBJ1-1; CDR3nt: TGCAGCGTTGAAATTGACAGGGTCACTGAAGCTTTCTTT; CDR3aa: CSVEIDRVTEAFF
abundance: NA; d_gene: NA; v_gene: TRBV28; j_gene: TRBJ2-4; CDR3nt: TGTGCCAGCAGTTTTATCGGAGGGACAGCCAAAAACATTCAGTACTTC; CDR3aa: CASSFIGGTAKNIQYF
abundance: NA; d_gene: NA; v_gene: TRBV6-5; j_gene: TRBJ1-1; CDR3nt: TGTGCCAGCAGTACTTATCCCACCCCGGGGACTGAAGCTTTCTTT; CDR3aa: CASSTYPTPGTEAFF
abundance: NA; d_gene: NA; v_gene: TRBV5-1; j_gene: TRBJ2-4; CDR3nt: TGCGCCAGCAGGAATACCAGGGATTCGAGAGACATTCAGTACTTC; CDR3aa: CASRNTRDSRDIQYF
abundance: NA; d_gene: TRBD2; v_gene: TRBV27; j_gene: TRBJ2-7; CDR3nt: TGTGCCAGCAGTCCTAGCGGGAGGGGCGAGCAGTACTTC; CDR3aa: CASSPSGRGEQYF
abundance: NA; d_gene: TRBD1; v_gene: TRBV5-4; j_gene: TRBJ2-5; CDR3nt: TGTGCCAGCAGCTTTGGACAGGGGGCGCGAGAGACCCAGTACTTC; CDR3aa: CASSFGQGARETQYF
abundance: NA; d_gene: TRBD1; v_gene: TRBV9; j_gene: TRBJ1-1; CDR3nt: TGTGCCAGCAGCCCGCGGGACAGCAGAAACACTGAAGCTTTCTTT; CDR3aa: CASSPRDSRNTEAFF
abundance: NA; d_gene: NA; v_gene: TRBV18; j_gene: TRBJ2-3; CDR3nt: TGTGCCAGCTCCATTAGTAGGAGCACAGATACGCAGTATTTT; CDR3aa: CASSISRSTDTQYF
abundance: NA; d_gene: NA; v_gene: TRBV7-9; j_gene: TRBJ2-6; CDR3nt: TGTGCCAGCAGCTCTGGGGCCAACGTCCTGACTTTC; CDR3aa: CASSSGANVLTF
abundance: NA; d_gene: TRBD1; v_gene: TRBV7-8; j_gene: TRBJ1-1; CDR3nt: TGTGCCAGCAGCTTGACAGGGTTGGGCACTGAAGCTTTCTTT; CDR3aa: CASSLTGLGTEAFF
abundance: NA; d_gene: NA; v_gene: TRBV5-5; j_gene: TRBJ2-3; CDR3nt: TGTGCCAGCAGCTTAAGCGATATCCCTACGCAGTATTTT; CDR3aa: CASSLSDIPTQYF
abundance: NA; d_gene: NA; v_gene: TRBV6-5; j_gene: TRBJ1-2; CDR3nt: TGTGCCAGCAGTTCTTACCCAGGGTCCTTCTATGGCTACACCTTC; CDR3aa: CASSSYPGSFYGYTF
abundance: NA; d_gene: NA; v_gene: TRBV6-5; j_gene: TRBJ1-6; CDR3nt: TGTGCCAGCAGTTTAACAGCTTATAATTCACCCCTCCACTTT; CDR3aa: CASSLTAYNSPLHF
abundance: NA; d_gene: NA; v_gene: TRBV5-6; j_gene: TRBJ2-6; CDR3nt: TGTGCCAGCAGCCCCGGGTATACTGGGGCCAACGTCCTGACTTTC; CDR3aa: CASSPGYTGANVLTF
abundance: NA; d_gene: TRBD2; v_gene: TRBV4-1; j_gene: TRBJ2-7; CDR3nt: TGCGCCAGCAGCCATTACGGGGGGGCCTACGAGCAGTACTTC; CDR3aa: CASSHYGGAYEQYF
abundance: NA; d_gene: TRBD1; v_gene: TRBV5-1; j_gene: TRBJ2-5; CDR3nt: TGCGCCAGTTCCCGGGACAGCCGGGGATCCCAGTACTTC; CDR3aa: CASSRDSRGSQYF
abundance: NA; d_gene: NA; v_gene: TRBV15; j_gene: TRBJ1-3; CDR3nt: TGTGCCACCAGCAGCCAGGGGAAGGGCCCTGGAAACACCATATATTTT; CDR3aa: CATSSQGKGPGNTIYF
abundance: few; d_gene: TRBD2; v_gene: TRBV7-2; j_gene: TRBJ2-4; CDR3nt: TGTGCCAGCAGCTTAGTGGCGGGGGAAGCCAAAAACATTCAGTACTTC; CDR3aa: CASSLVAGEAKNIQYF
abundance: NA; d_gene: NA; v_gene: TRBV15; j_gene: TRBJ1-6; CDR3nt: TGTGCCACCAGCAGAGATCTGGGGGACAATTCACCCCTCCACTTT; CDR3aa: CATSRDLGDNSPLHF
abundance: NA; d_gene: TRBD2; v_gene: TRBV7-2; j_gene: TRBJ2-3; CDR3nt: TGTGCCAGCAGCTTAGAGCGGGGGGGCCAAGGTATGACAGATACGCAGTATTTT; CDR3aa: CASSLERGGQGMTDTQYF
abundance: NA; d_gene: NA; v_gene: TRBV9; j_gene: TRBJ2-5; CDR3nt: TGTGCCAGCAGCGTAGCCGGCGGACAAGAGACCCAGTACTTC; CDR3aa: CASSVAGGQETQYF
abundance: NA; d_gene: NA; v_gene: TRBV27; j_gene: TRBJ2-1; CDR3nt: TGTGCCAGCAGTTCGGACGGAAGCTCCTACAATGAGCAGTTCTTC; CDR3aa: CASSSDGSSYNEQFF
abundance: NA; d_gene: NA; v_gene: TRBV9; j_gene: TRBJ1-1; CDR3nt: TGTGCCAGCACAGGGCCCTCATTCACTGAAGCTTTCTTT; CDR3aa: CASTGPSFTEAFF
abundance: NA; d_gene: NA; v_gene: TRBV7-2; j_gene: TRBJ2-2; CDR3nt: TGTGCCAGCAGCCCCCGCAGGGAGGCCGGGGAGCTGTTTTTT; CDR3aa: CASSPRREAGELFF
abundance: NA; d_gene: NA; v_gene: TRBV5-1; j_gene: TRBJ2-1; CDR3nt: TGCGCCAGCAGTTGGGATTACAATGAGCAGTTCTTC; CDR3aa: CASSWDYNEQFF
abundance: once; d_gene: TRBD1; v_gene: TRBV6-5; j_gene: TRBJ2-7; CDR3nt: TGTGCCAGCAGTTCCGCCGGGACAGGGGACGGCGAGCAGTACTTC; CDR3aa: CASSSAGTGDGEQYF
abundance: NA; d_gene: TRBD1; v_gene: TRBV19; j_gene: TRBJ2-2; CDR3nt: TGTGCCAGTCGAACCGGGACAGGGGACACCGGGGAGCTGTTTTTT; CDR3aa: CASRTGTGDTGELFF